This TCR beta chain was captured by sequencing in a study of blood T cell repertoires in COVID-19. Study as a whole: The United States, Italy and Spain provided the acute and convalescent COVID-19 samples. Sample material is recorded as cDNA or gDNA derived from T cells, B-cell-depleted T cells, or PBMCs.

The CDR3 is 12 amino acids. Germline lookup yields CDR1 LGHDT and CDR2 YNNKEL (reference sequence). With V trimmed by 8 bases and J by 3 bases, 2 bases remained unmatched. Clones were sequenced by immunoSEQ multiplex PCR, and TCRdb holds only the in-frame ones, with some missing. The table records 250,000 or so clones, 80% to 85% of them present only once. Allocation to cohorts depended on clinical history reported by the participants. J is TRBJ1-2 and V is TRBV3-1 (or the pseudogene TRBV3-2), with 8 nucleotides matching TRBD1. The source material was PBMCs or T cells enriched from blood (not recorded which). This clonotype was obtained from a man in his fifties who had recovered from COVID-19. CDR3 in DNA: TGTGCCAGCGGACAGGGTCACTATGGCTACACCTTC. It is translated as CASGQGHYGYTF.